These 21 T cell receptor beta chains came from one sample sequenced in a study of human T cells and chemical hapten exposure. Time point reported: patch test 2, 6 weeks after DPC sensitization. Treatment indicated: therapeutic diphenylcyclopropenone sensitization with weekly scalp DPC. TCRdb independently ran MiXCR on the RACE reads; one entry per CDR3 protein. The data show roughly 380,000 distinct CDR3 sequences, just under 6.5% seen once. Sequences were derived from whole blood, sampled in connection with sensitization to the hapten diphenylcyclopropenone (DPC). These receptors were obtained from a woman under 30 with alopecia areata. Some clones in this sample may be carry-over from other donors' samples.

This clonotype was detected many times. The V call is TRBV6-5, the J call TRBJ1-6, with D maybe TRBD1 (6 bases). The CDR3 covers 16 residues. V was clipped by 4 bases and J by 10 bases, with 20 bases between them. Germline-derived CDR1 and CDR2 are MNHEY and SVGAGI. The CDR3 DNA sequence: TGTGCCAGCAGTTCAATTTACGGGGGCCAAAGGTCACCCCTCCACTTT. This gives the protein CASSSIYGGQRSPLHF.

The chain links TRBV4-1 to TRBJ1-1, with D possibly being TRBD1 (5 bases). The CDR3 is made up of 13 amino acids. V was pared by 0 bases and J by 9 bases, with 11 bases between. The germline V gene encodes CDR1 MGHRA and CDR2 YSYEKL. The CDR3 region is CASSQEMGTKAFF. Here the CDR3 DNA reads TGCGCCAGCAGCCAAGAGATGGGGACGAAAGCTTTCTTT.

The rearrangement links TRBV25-1 to TRBJ1-2, with D unclear. CDR1 is MGHDK and CDR2 is SYGVNS in the germline V gene. The CDR3 has 12 residues. Between the trimmed V and J ends, which lost 3 bases and 4 bases, there was a span of 6 bases. DNA for the CDR3: TGTGCCAGCAGTGAGCAAACCTATGGCTACACCTTC. Protein product: CASSEQTYGYTF.

This clonotype has just a few counts. The rearrangement joins TRBV10-3 to TRBJ2-7; D perhaps matches TRBD1 (5 bases). V dropped 9 bases and J dropped 5 bases, with 11 bases sitting between them. Germline loops: CDR1 ENHRY, CDR2 SYGVKD. The CDR3 runs 11 residues. This chain's CDR3 is CAIEQDNEQYF. CDR3 bases: TGTGCCATAGAACAGGACAACGAGCAGTACTTC.

The chain combines TRBV12-5 with TRBJ2-5; the match to TRBD2 covers 7 bases. Germline CDR1 LGHNT, CDR2 FRNRAP. The CDR3 has 13 amino acids. The junction had 4 bases not matched to a gene; V was cut back by 6 bases and J by 3 bases. The CDR3, as DNA: TGTGCTAGTGGCCCCAGCGGGGAAGAGACCCAGTACTTC. The encoded protein is CASGPSGEETQYF.

This clonotype was observed a handful of times. CDR3 DNA sequence: TGCAGTGCTAGAGCCGGCGGGGGGGCGAATGAGCAGTTCTTC. It translates to CSARAGGGANEQFF. The chain joins TRBV20-1 to TRBJ2-1; 9 nucleotides agree with TRBD2. This CDR3 contains 14 residues. Germline lookup yields CDR1 DFQATT and CDR2 SNEGSKA (reference sequence). V trimming: 1 base; J trimming: 7 bases; junction bases outside the gene matches: 5.

At least ten counts were recorded for this clonotype. This chain uses TRBV6-6 with TRBJ1-1; unclear D gene. V shed 0 bases and J shed 6 bases, with 8 bases lying between them. The CDR3 totals 13 residues. Per germline, CDR1 MNHNY and CDR2 SVGAGI (reference sequence). CDR3 nucleotides: TGTGCCAGCAGTTACTCCCTAGAGGCTGAAGCTTTCTTT. Amino acid sequence: CASSYSLEAEAFF.

This clonotype came up many times. The chain is built from TRBV12-3 or TRBV12-4 and TRBJ1-2; no clear D. This CDR3 is 13 amino acids long. V was shortened by 4 bases and J by 6 bases, with 12 bases between the two germline ends. The CDR3 bases are TGTGCCAGCAGTTATTTATTGAGAGATGGCTACACCTTC. Its protein is CASSYLLRDGYTF.

This clonotype was seen a few times. This chain joins TRBV29-1 and TRBJ2-6; possibly TRBD1 for D (6 bases). Trimming cost V 2 bases and J 0 bases, with 11 bases left between them. The CDR3 consists of 16 residues. Per the germline V gene, CDR1 is SQVTM and CDR2 is ANQGSEA. The CDR3 region has the DNA TGCAGCGTTGAACGAGGGGGAAGCTCTGGGGCCAACGTCCTGACTTTC. It specifies CSVERGGSSGANVLTF.

This clonotype was seen at least ten times. In nucleotides, the CDR3 is TGTGCCAGCAGTTCCGCCGGGATAATGAGCCCTGAAGCTTTCTTT. Amino acid sequence: CASSSAGIMSPEAFF. The genes are TRBV6-2 or TRBV6-3 and TRBJ1-1; D not certain. The V and J ends lost 4 bases and 6 bases respectively, with 18 bases between them. Germline V lookup: CDR1 MNHEY, CDR2 SVGEGT. This CDR3 has 15 amino acids.

This clonotype was picked up a small number of times. The V and J genes are TRBV5-6 and TRBJ1-1; D gene ambiguous. Trimming removed 5 bases from V and 10 bases from J, with 15 bases in between. Germline V gene lookup returns CDR1 SGHDT and CDR2 YYEEEE. The CDR3 is made up of 12 amino acids. This CDR3 is CASSYGLERAFF. CDR3 DNA sequence: TGTGCCAGCAGTTACGGCCTGGAGCGAGCTTTCTTT.

This clonotype was found many times. The chain links TRBV3-1 to TRBJ1-2; weak D call: TRBD1 (6 bases). The CDR3 consists of 14 residues. Trimming took 1 base from V and 8 from J, leaving 14 bases between them. Germline-derived CDR1 and CDR2 are LGHDT and YNNKEL (reference sequence). The CDR3 loop is CASSQVLLQGGYTF. The CDR3 nucleotides are TGTGCCAGCAGCCAAGTACTATTACAGGGAGGCTACACCTTC.

This clonotype was recorded at least ten times. The chain uses TRBV20-1 and TRBJ1-5; TRBD1 matches 7 bases. Germline loops: CDR1 DFQATT, CDR2 SNEGSKA (reference sequence). This CDR3 has 17 amino acids. V was clipped by 3 bases and J by 3 bases; unmatched bases: 14. CDR3 bases: TGCAGTGCTAGTCTCCTCCCGCCGGGACAGATCAATCAGCCCCAGCATTTT. Translation: CSASLLPPGQINQPQHF.

Many counts were recorded for this clonotype. The J gene is TRBJ1-1, the V gene TRBV5-5; 8 bases match TRBD1. Germline V gene sequence: CDR1 SGHKS, CDR2 YYEKEE (reference sequence). After removal of 5 bases from V and 1 base from J, the junction contained 4 bases not matched to a gene. The CDR3 contains 14 residues. The DNA for the CDR3 is TGTGCCAGCAGTCCAGGGGGCACGAACACTGAAGCTTTCTTT. It codes for CASSPGGTNTEAFF.

This clonotype was counted only a few times. This sequence joins TRBV11-2 and TRBJ2-5, with D maybe TRBD2 (6 bases). V lost 7 bases to trimming and J lost 5 bases, with 17 bases between them. The CDR3 runs 14 residues. Germline-derived CDR1 and CDR2 are SGHAT and FQNNGV. CDR3 nucleotide sequence: TGTGCCAGCACGCCCGGTCGGGGGAGTGAGACCCAGTACTTC. Protein: CASTPGRGSETQYF.

Of note for this clonotype: A much larger clone lies one base from this, so it may be a read error. This chain uses TRBV6-5 with TRBJ1-2; D remains unclear. The CDR3 contains 14 residues. V gave up 3 bases and J gave up 4 bases, with 12 bases separating them. The V gene's germline CDR1 is MNHEY and CDR2 SVGAGI. The CDR3 coding sequence is TGTGCCAGCAGTTATCGCCGTGGTGGCTATGGCTACACCTTC. Translation: CASSYRRGGYGYTF.

This clonotype was seen at least ten times. This rearrangement joins TRBV4-1 to TRBJ1-4; D uncertain. The CDR3 contains 13 residues. V lost 2 bases and J 8 bases, leaving 9 bases between the germline ends. The germline CDR1 and CDR2 sequences are MGHRA and YSYEKL. DNA for the CDR3: TGCGCCAGCAGCCAACAGGTCCGAGAAAAACTGTTTTTT. Translating gives CASSQQVREKLFF.

The chain has TRBV7-2 and TRBJ2-1; D call uncertain. The V end lost 5 bases, the J end lost 8 bases, and 7 bases lay between the germline ends. Per germline, CDR1 SGHTA and CDR2 FQGNSA. The CDR3 is 11 amino acids. This CDR3 is CASSVTDEQFF. The CDR3 DNA sequence: TGTGCCAGCAGCGTAACAGATGAGCAGTTCTTC.

This clonotype was detected only a few times. Its ends do not fully match the called genes, so a read error is possible. The gene calls are TRBV6-6 and TRBJ2-7; D not resolved. This CDR3 has 14 residues. CDR1 is MNHNY and CDR2 is SVGAGI in the germline V gene (reference sequence). CDR3 in amino acids: CASSYGPDRPVESF. For the CDR3, the DNA is TGTGCCAGCAGTTACGGCCCTGACCGGCCGGTGGAGTCCTTC.

In its sample, this clonotype was seen many times. This chain links TRBV5-1 with TRBJ1-1; 8 positions agree with TRBD1. Looked up from germline, CDR1 is SGHRS and CDR2 is YFSETQ. Trimming removed 4 bases from V and 1 base from J; junction bases left unmatched: 9. The CDR3 spans 16 residues. The CDR3 here is CASSDGQGQSNTEAFF. The CDR3 region has the DNA TGCGCCAGCAGCGACGGACAGGGACAATCGAACACTGAAGCTTTCTTT.

This rearrangement joins TRBV11-2 to TRBJ1-4; D might be TRBD1 (6 bases). This CDR3 is 14 amino acids long. V shed 3 bases and J shed 5 bases, with 10 bases lying between them. CDR1 SGHAT and CDR2 FQNNGV come from the germline V gene. Here the CDR3 reads CASSFRDNNEKLFF. Written as DNA, the CDR3 is TGTGCCAGCAGCTTCCGGGACAACAATGAAAAACTGTTTTTT.